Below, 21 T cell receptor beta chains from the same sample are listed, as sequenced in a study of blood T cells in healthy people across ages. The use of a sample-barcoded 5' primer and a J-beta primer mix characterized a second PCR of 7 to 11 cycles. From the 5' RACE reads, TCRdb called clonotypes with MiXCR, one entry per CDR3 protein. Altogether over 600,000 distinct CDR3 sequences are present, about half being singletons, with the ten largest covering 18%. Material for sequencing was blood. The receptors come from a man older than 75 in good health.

The CDR3 loop is CASSPTAGNEKLFF. DNA of the CDR3: TGTGCCAGCAGCCCCACGGCTGGAAATGAAAAACTGTTTTTT. The J gene is TRBJ1-4, the V gene TRBV7-2; D is ambiguous. The CDR3 contains 14 residues. Trimming removed 5 bases from V and 5 bases from J, with 12 bases in between. Germline CDR1 SGHTA, CDR2 FQGNSA. Drawing the rest from reference TRBV7-2 and TRBJ1-4, the complete variable domain is GAGVSQSPSNKVTEKGKDVELRCDPISGHTALYWYRQSLGQGLEFLIYFQGNSAPDKSGLPSDRFSAERTGGSVSTLTIQRTQQEDSAVYLCASSPTAGNEKLFFGSGTQLSVL.

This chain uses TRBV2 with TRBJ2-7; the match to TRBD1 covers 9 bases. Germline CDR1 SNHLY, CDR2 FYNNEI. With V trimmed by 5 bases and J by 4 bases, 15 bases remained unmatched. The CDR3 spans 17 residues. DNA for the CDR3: TGTGCCAGCAGTCCTACCTACGGGACAGGGACCGGGTACGAGCAGTACTTC. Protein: CASSPTYGTGTGYEQYF.

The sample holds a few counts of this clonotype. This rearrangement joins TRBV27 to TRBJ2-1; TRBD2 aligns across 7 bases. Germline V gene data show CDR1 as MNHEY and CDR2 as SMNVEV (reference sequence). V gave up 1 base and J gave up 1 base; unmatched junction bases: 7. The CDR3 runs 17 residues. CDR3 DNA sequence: TGTGCCAGCAGTTTATTCCTAGCGGTTAGTTCCTACAATGAGCAGTTCTTC. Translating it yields CASSLFLAVSSYNEQFF.

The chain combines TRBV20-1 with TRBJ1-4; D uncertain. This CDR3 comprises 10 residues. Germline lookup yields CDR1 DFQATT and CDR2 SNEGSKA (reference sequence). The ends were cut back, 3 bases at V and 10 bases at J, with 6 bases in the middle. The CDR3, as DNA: TGCAGTGCTAGCCGAGGAAAACTGTTTTTT. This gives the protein CSASRGKLFF.

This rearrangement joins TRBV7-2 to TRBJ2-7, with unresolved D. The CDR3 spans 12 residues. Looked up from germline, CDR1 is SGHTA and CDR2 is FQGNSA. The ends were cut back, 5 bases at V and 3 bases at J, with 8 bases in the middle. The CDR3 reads CASSPRYYEQYF. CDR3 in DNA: TGTGCCAGCAGCCCACGATACTACGAGCAGTACTTC.

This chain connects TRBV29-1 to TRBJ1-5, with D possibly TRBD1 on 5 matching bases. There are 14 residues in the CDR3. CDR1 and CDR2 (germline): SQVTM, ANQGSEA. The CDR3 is CTCRGAESNQPQHF. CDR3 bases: TGCACCTGCCGGGGCGCCGAGAGCAATCAGCCCCAGCATTTT.

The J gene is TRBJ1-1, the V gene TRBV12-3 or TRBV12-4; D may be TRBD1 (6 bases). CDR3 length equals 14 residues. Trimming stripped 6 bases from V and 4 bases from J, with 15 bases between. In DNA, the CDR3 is TGTGCCAGCAGCCTGGGGGCGGTGGGCACTGAAGCTTTCTTT. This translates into CASSLGAVGTEAFF.

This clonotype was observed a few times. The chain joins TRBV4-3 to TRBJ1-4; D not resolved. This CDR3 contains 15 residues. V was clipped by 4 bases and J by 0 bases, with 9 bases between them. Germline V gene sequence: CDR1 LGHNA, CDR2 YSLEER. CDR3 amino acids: CASSPQFATNEKLFF. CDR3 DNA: TGCGCCAGCAGCCCTCAATTTGCAACTAATGAAAAACTGTTTTTT.

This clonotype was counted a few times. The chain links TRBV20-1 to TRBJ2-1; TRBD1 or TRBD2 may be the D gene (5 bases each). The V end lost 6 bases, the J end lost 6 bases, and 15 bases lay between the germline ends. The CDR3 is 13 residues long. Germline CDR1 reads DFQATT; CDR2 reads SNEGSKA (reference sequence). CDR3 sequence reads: CSATEGRSNEQFF. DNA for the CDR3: TGCAGTGCCACCGAGGGGAGAAGCAATGAGCAGTTCTTC.

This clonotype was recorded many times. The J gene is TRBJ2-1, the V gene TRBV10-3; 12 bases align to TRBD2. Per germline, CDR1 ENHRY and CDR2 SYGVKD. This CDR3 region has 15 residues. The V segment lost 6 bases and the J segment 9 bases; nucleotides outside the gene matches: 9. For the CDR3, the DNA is TGTGCCATCAGCCTACTAGCGGGAGGTGAGGGTGAGCAGTTCTTC. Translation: CAISLLAGGEGEQFF.

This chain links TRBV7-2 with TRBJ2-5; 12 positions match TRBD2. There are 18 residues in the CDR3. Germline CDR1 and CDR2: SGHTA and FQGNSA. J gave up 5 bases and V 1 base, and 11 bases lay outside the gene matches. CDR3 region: CASSLGLAGGKSVETQYF. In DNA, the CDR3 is TGTGCCAGCAGCTTAGGGCTAGCGGGAGGGAAGTCGGTGGAGACCCAGTACTTC.

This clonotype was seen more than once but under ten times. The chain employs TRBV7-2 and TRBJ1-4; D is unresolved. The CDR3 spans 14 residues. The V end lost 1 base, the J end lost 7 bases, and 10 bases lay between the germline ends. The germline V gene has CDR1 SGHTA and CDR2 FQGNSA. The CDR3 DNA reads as TGTGCCAGCAGCTTAGATGTTGGAGTTGAAAAACTGTTTTTT. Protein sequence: CASSLDVGVEKLFF.

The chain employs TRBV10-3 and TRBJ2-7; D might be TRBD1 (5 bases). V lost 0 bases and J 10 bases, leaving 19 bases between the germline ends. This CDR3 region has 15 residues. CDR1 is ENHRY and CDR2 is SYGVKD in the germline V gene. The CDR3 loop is CAISESPGNRGAQYF. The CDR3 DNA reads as TGTGCCATCAGTGAGTCCCCCGGAAACCGTGGGGCCCAGTACTTC.

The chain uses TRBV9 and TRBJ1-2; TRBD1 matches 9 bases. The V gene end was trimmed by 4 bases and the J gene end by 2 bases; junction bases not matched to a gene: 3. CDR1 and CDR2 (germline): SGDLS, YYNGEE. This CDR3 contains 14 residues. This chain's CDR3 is CASSTGTGNYGYTF. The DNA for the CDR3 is TGTGCCAGCAGCACGGGGACAGGGAACTATGGCTACACCTTC.

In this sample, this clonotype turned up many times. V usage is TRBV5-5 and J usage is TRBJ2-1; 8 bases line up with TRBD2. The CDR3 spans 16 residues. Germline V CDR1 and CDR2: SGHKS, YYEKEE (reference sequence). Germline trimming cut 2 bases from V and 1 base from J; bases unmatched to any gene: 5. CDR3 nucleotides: TGTGCCAGCAGCTTCAGATTAGCGGGATCCTACAATGAGCAGTTCTTC. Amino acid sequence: CASSFRLAGSYNEQFF.

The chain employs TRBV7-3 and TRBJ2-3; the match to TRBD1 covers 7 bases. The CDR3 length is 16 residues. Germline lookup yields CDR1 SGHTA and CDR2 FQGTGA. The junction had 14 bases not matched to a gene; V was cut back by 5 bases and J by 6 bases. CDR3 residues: CASSRGVQGRGDTQYF. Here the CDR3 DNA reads TGTGCCAGCAGCCGAGGCGTACAGGGGCGAGGGGATACGCAGTATTTT. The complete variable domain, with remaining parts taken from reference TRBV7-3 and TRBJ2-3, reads GAGVSQTPSNKVTEKGKYVELRCDPISGHTALYWYRQSLGQGPEFLIYFQGTGAADDSGLPNDRFFAVRPEGSVSTLKIQRTERGDSAVYLCASSRGVQGRGDTQYFGPGTRLTVL.

The CDR3 DNA reads TGTGCCAGCAACTCCCTACAGGGACCAACTGAAGCTTTCTTT. Translated: CASNSLQGPTEAFF. This chain uses TRBV7-2 with TRBJ1-1; TRBD1 might be the D (6 bases). V lost 7 bases and J 5 bases, leaving 17 bases between the germline ends. Germline V lookup: CDR1 SGHTA, CDR2 FQGNSA. The CDR3 extends over 14 amino acids.

Here the CDR3 DNA reads TGCAGCGTTGAACCTCGGACCCTGGAAGGGAATGAGCAGTACTTC. This codes for CSVEPRTLEGNEQYF. This chain links TRBV29-1 with TRBJ2-5; D ambiguous. This CDR3 has 15 amino acids. Deletions cut 2 bases from V and 11 bases from J, with 24 bases between. Germline V gives CDR1 SQVTM, CDR2 ANQGSEA.

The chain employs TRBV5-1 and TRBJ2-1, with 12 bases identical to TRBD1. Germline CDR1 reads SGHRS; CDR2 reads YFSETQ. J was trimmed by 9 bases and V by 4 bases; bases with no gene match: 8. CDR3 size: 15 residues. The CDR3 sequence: CASSIRDRGQSEQFF. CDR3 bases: TGCGCCAGCAGCATCCGGGACAGGGGGCAAAGTGAGCAGTTCTTC.

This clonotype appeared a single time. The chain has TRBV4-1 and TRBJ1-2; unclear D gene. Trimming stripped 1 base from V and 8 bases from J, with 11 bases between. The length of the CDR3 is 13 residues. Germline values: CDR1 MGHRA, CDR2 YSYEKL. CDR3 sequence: CASSQARAGGYTF. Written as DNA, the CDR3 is TGCGCCAGCAGCCAAGCACGGGCGGGGGGCTACACCTTC.

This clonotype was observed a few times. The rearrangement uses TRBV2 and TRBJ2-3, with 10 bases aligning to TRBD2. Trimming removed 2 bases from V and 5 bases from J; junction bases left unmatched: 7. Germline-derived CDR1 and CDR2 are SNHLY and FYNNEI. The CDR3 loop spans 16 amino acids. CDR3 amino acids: CASSESRLAGVDTQYF. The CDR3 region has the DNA TGTGCCAGCAGTGAATCTCGGCTAGCGGGAGTAGATACGCAGTATTTT. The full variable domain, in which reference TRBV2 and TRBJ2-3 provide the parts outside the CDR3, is EPEVTQTPSHQVTQMGQEVILRCVPISNHLYFYWYRQILGQKVEFLVSFYNNEISEKSEIFDDQFSVERPDGSNFTLKIRSTKLEDSAMYFCASSESRLAGVDTQYFGPGTRLTVL.